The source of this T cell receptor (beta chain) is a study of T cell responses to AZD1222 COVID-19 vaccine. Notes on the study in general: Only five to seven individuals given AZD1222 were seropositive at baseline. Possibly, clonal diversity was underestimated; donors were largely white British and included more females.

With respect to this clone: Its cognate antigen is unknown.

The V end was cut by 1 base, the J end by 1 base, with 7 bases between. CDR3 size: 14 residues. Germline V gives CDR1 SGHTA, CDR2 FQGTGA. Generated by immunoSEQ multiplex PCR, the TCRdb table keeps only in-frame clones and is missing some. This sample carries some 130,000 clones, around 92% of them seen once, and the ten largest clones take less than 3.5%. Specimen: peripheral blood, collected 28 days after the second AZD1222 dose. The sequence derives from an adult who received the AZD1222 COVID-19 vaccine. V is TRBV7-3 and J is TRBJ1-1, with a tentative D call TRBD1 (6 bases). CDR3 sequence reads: CASSLKGGNTEAFF. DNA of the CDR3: TGTGCCAGCAGCTTAAAAGGGGGGAACACTGAAGCTTTCTTT.